This record concerns one T cell receptor beta chain sequence. Its antigen is undetermined. The data belong to a study of breast tumors, draining lymph nodes, adjacent tissues. Study observations and caveats: Tumor TCR diversity was below lymph nodes but above nontumor tissue. Findings are consistent with lymph node origin and intratumoral expansion of most tumor T cells. That most tumor T cells come from lymph nodes remained unproven.

Axillary draining lymph nodes of breast cancer patients supplied the node samples. TCRdb recomputed calls from the multiplex PCR reads with MiXCR, one row per CDR3 protein. The table has approximately 230,000 distinct CDR3 sequences, under 35% seen once; the top ten hold approximately 3.5%. The TCR comes from a female donor with breast cancer. Some clones in this sample may be carry-over from other donors' samples. The sample was axillary lymph node tissue.

CDR3 in DNA: TGTGCCAGCAGCTCCCCCGGAGGGACTAGCGGGAGCGATACCTACGAGCAGTACTTC. It translates to CASSSPGGTSGSDTYEQYF. The chain uses TRBV11-2 and TRBJ2-7; 14 bases are a match to TRBD2. Germline trimming cut 4 bases from V and 2 bases from J; bases unmatched to any gene: 13. The CDR3 spans 19 residues. CDR1 is SGHAT, CDR2 FQNNGV, per germline.